This T cell receptor beta chain appears in the sequencing data of a study of tumor-infiltrating lymphocytes in oesophageal squamous cell carcinoma. TCRdb fed the PCR reads into MiXCR, producing one record per CDR3 protein. This table holds some 15,000 distinct CDR3 sequences, over 50% found once. Sequencing was carried out using esophageal tumor tissue. The source of this sequence is a female donor with esophageal squamous cell carcinoma.

CDR3 protein: CASSFWRAGVETQYF. As DNA, the CDR3 is TGTGCCAGCAGTTTTTGGAGAGCGGGGGTAGAGACCCAGTACTTC. The chain combines TRBV12-3 or TRBV12-4 with TRBJ2-1, with 8 bases matching TRBD2. The J call is uncertain, as TRBJ2-5 better fits the DNA end. This CDR3 region has 15 residues.